These T cell receptor beta chains were read from a single sample in a study of blood T cell repertoires in COVID-19. TCRdb's copy holds only in-frame clones and misses some; the assay was immunoSEQ multiplex PCR. Found here are hundreds of thousands of clones, approximately 86% of them singletons; the top ten hold 10% to 15%. The sample consisted of peripheral blood. All receptors come from a woman in her seventies with COVID-19, enrolled during active disease. Each CDR3 is given with its conserved first and last residue. The D gene is left open where the match is weak. Some rows mark clone size as missing; the rest say once, few, many or name a class of expanded clone.

d_call	cdr3_length	clone_size	v_call	j_call	cdr3_nt	cdr3_aa
TRBD1	14	NA	TRBV7-2	TRBJ2-5	TGTGCCACCGGGCCGGGACAGGGGTTAGGGACCCAGTACTTC	CATGPGQGLGTQYF
NA	13	NA	TRBV6-6	TRBJ1-2	TGTGCCAGCAGTTACCTAGCTAACTATGGCTACACCTTC	CASSYLANYGYTF
NA	15	NA	TRBV7-9	TRBJ2-3	TGTGCCAGCAGCTTAGACGGGGGACCGAGAGATACGCAGTATTTT	CASSLDGGPRDTQYF
NA	13	NA	TRBV24-1	TRBJ1-1	TGTGCCACCCCGGTTCGGGGGTGGACTGAAGCTTTCTTT	CATPVRGWTEAFF
NA	14	NA	TRBV5-8	TRBJ1-5	TGTGCCAGCAGTTATATGGGGTCGGGACAGCCCCAGCATTTT	CASSYMGSGQPQHF
TRBD1	17	NA	TRBV15	TRBJ2-7	TGTGCCACCAGCAGGGACAACTCAGGGGGCGCAGCCTACGAGCAGTACTTC	CATSRDNSGGAAYEQYF
NA	14	NA	TRBV12-5	TRBJ2-1	TGTGCTAGTACCATTGGGGGGGCCGGTAATGAGCAGTTCTTC	CASTIGGAGNEQFF
TRBD2	15	NA	TRBV5-1	TRBJ2-5	TGCGCCAGCAGCCTTTCCACTAGCGGGGGTGAGACCCAGTACTTC	CASSLSTSGGETQYF
TRBD1	13	NA	TRBV18	TRBJ2-7	TGTGCCAGCTCATCGGACAGGGTTTCCGAGCAGTACTTC	CASSSDRVSEQYF
TRBD1	13	NA	TRBV27	TRBJ1-1	TGTGCCAGCAGGGTGACAGGGATCACTGAAGCTTTCTTT	CASRVTGITEAFF
NA	14	many	TRBV10-3	TRBJ2-1	TGTGCCAGCCGTAACAGGGATGGGGACAATGAGCAGTTCTTC	CASRNRDGDNEQFF
NA	13	NA	TRBV29-1	TRBJ2-7	TGCAGCGTCGGCACACAGGGACCCTACGAGCAGTACTTC	CSVGTQGPYEQYF
TRBD2	14	NA	TRBV29-1	TRBJ2-7	TGCAGCGTTGAAGGACTAGCGGGGTCTCACGAGCAGTACTTC	CSVEGLAGSHEQYF
NA	11	NA	TRBV7-2	TRBJ2-7	TGTGCCAGCAGCCAACTATTAGAGCAGTACTTC	CASSQLLEQYF
NA	14	NA	TRBV4-2	TRBJ1-1	TGTGCCAGCAGCCGATGGGGGGTGAACACTGAAGCTTTCTTT	CASSRWGVNTEAFF
TRBD2	15	NA	TRBV11-2	TRBJ2-3	TGTGCCAGCAGCTCCGTTGGCGGGGGTACAGATACGCAGTATTTT	CASSSVGGGTDTQYF
NA	16	NA	TRBV3-1/TRBV3-2	TRBJ2-5	TGTGCCAGCAGCCAGGGCGAAGGATCTCCGAAAGAGACCCAGTACTTC	CASSQGEGSPKETQYF
TRBD1	15	NA	TRBV27	TRBJ2-2	TGTGCCAGCAGTCGAAGACAGGGAAGCACCGGGGAGCTGTTTTTT	CASSRRQGSTGELFF
TRBD1	13	NA	TRBV12-3/TRBV12-4	TRBJ1-2	TGTGCCAGCAGTCGTGACAGGGTCGGTGGCTACACCTTC	CASSRDRVGGYTF
NA	14	NA	TRBV5-1	TRBJ1-1	TGCGCCAGCAGCTTGTACGGGGAGGACACTGAAGCTTTCTTT	CASSLYGEDTEAFF
TRBD1	19	NA	TRBV18	TRBJ1-3	TGTGCCAGCTCACCAACACCGGGACAGGGTGACTATGGTGGAAACACCATATATTTT	CASSPTPGQGDYGGNTIYF
NA	12	few	TRBV24-1	TRBJ2-3	TGTGCCACCGGGGGGGCCAGAGATACGCAGTATTTT	CATGGARDTQYF
TRBD1	15	NA	TRBV6-6	TRBJ1-1	TGTGCCAGCAGTAAGGACAGGGGGGCGAACACTGAAGCTTTCTTT	CASSKDRGANTEAFF
TRBD1	15	NA	TRBV10-3	TRBJ1-1	TGTGCCATCAGTGAGCCGACAGGGAGATACACTGAAGCTTTCTTT	CAISEPTGRYTEAFF
TRBD1	17	NA	TRBV6-1	TRBJ1-1	TGTGCCAGCAGTGAACGCCGGGACAGGCGGCGGAACACTGAAGCTTTCTTT	CASSERRDRRRNTEAFF
TRBD1	14	NA	TRBV27	TRBJ2-5	TGTGCCAGCAGTTTATTGGGACAGGGAGAGACCCAGTACTTC	CASSLLGQGETQYF
TRBD1	16	NA	TRBV5-8	TRBJ2-3	TGTGCCAGCAGCTCTGGGACAGAGTATGTTCTAGATACGCAGTATTTT	CASSSGTEYVLDTQYF
TRBD2	17	NA	TRBV9	TRBJ2-3	TGTGCCAGCAGCGTAGCCCGCGGGGGGCCAAGCACAGATACGCAGTATTTT	CASSVARGGPSTDTQYF
NA	14	NA	TRBV27	TRBJ1-5	TGTGCCAGCAGTCCTCAGGGGAAGAATCAGCCCCAGCATTTT	CASSPQGKNQPQHF
NA	15	NA	TRBV28	TRBJ2-4	TGTGCCAGCAGTGGTAGGGGCGAAGCCAAAAACATTCAGTACTTC	CASSGRGEAKNIQYF
TRBD2	19	NA	TRBV4-1	TRBJ2-3	TGCGCCAGCAGCCAAGATCCCCCTAGCGGGGGGGCAGTCACAGATACGCAGTATTTT	CASSQDPPSGGAVTDTQYF
NA	16	NA	TRBV28	TRBJ1-5	TGTGCCAGCAGTTTCTACAGGAGCTATAGCAATCAGCCCCAGCATTTT	CASSFYRSYSNQPQHF
NA	15	NA	TRBV11-2	TRBJ1-5	TGTGCCAGCAGCGAATTAGGGGGAATCAATCAGCCCCAGCATTTT	CASSELGGINQPQHF
TRBD2	15	once	TRBV9	TRBJ2-3	TGTGCCAGCAGCGCCACGGGGGGGAGCACAGATACGCAGTATTTT	CASSATGGSTDTQYF
TRBD1	15	once	TRBV6-6	TRBJ1-2	TGTGCCAGCAGCGAGGACAGGGGCCTTGGAGAGGGCTACACCTTC	CASSEDRGLGEGYTF
TRBD1	15	NA	TRBV19	TRBJ1-2	TGTGCCAGTAGTATCCTATCGACAGGGGCGCGCGGCTACACCTTC	CASSILSTGARGYTF
TRBD1	16	NA	TRBV24-1	TRBJ1-5	TGTGCCACCAGTGACCCGGACAGGGGGGGCAATCAGCCCCAGCATTTT	CATSDPDRGGNQPQHF
NA	12	NA	TRBV6-5	TRBJ2-7	TGTGCCAGCACCGAAAGAACGGGGGAGCAGTACTTC	CASTERTGEQYF
TRBD2	14	NA	TRBV28	TRBJ2-1	TGTGCCAGCAGTCCTAGCGGGGGATACAATGAGCAGTTCTTC	CASSPSGGYNEQFF
TRBD1	16	NA	TRBV2	TRBJ1-6	TGTGCCAGCAGGGGACAGGGATTATCCTATAATTCACCCCTCCACTTT	CASRGQGLSYNSPLHF
TRBD1	17	NA	TRBV19	TRBJ1-4	TGTGCCAGTAGTCGGGGACAGGGGGCTTCGGCTAATGAAAAACTGTTTTTT	CASSRGQGASANEKLFF
NA	13	NA	TRBV2	TRBJ2-1	TGTGCCAGCAGTTATCAGTCCTACAATGAGCAGTTCTTC	CASSYQSYNEQFF
TRBD1	16	NA	TRBV6-2/TRBV6-3	TRBJ2-3	TGTGCCAGCAGTGGAAGGGACAGGGCCCTCACAGATACGCAGTATTTT	CASSGRDRALTDTQYF
NA	13	NA	TRBV2	TRBJ1-5	TGTGCCAGCAGTCAGGATAGCAATCAGCCCCAGCATTTT	CASSQDSNQPQHF
TRBD1	13	NA	TRBV3-1/TRBV3-2	TRBJ2-1	TGTGCCAGCAGCCCGACAGGGGACCATGAGCAGTTCTTC	CASSPTGDHEQFF
NA	13	NA	TRBV10-1	TRBJ1-1	TGCGCCAGCAGTGAAAACTTTAACACTGAAGCTTTCTTT	CASSENFNTEAFF